This T cell receptor beta chain was sequenced during a study of a mutant IDH1 vaccine in newly diagnosed glioma. Study-wide results and caveats: Top-clonotype changes in peripheral T cells seemed unrelated to pseudoprogression.

The time point: baseline, week 1 (first vaccination visit). As to treatment: pre-vaccination baseline after standard-of-care therapy. Note on this clone: Its antigen is not known.

Germline-derived CDR1 and CDR2 are SEHNR and FQNEAQ (reference sequence). Trimming stripped 5 bases from V and 3 bases from J, with 16 bases between. The CDR3 covers 15 residues. TCRdb keeps only in-frame clones here, not all; method: immunoSEQ multiplex PCR. This sample has 45,000 to 70,000 clones, with more than 85% found just once. This TCR was sampled from a man in his forties or fifties with glioma. The chain carries TRBV7-9 and TRBJ1-1; D remains ambiguous. This material consisted of PBMCs, taken from a glioma patient treated with radiotherapy, temozolomide or both. This CDR3 reads CASSAERRRYTEAFF. CDR3 in DNA: TGTGCCAGCAGCGCAGAGCGCAGGAGATACACTGAAGCTTTCTTT.